This T cell receptor (beta chain) was sequenced for a study of shared clonotypes between healthy human individuals. Study observations and caveats: Since donors were few, the genetic and exposure-history diversity represented was limited. In general, naive subsets displayed greater estimated richness than memory subsets did. Sequencing depth was expected to affect clonotype sharing among donors. The sole specimen, blood, was sampled, and tissue repertoires likely differ.

This clone was counted between two and nine times. The antigen remains unidentified. Germline V gene data show CDR1 as SNHLY and CDR2 as FYNNEI. Trimming took off 9 bases at V and 3 bases at J, with 12 bases between the two ends. The CDR3 has 13 amino acids. Sequencing was performed with immunoSEQ multiplex PCR; in TCRdb, only in-frame clones are kept and a portion is missing. The top ten clones hold 1.5% to 2% of a sample with about 710,000 clones, around 78% of them seen once. The chain joins TRBV2 to TRBJ2-1, with D possibly TRBD2 on 5 matching bases. The sequencing input was memory CD4+ T cells sorted from blood. The sample's subset: CD45RA-negative fraction. This clonotype was obtained from a woman under 40 in good health. This chain's CDR3 is CASIRENYNEQFF. In nucleotides, the CDR3 is TGTGCCAGTATCCGGGAAAACTACAATGAGCAGTTCTTC.